This T cell receptor (beta chain) was sequenced in a study of blood T cell repertoires in COVID-19. Looking at the study overall: Samples taken during acute and convalescent COVID-19 were collected in the United States, Italy and Spain. Sources were T cells, B-cell-depleted T cells, or PBMCs; the material itself was cDNA or gDNA.

In the authors' methods: Nucleated cell counts were estimated from reference gene primer amplification. Libraries were prepared by immunoSEQ multiplex PCR; TCRdb keeps only in-frame clonotypes and omits some of them. The V and J calls and the clone size are those of that table, but D and trimming were determined from the DNA. The table records about 120,000 clones, about 74% of them present only once. A few counts support this clone. Germline trimming cut 3 bases from V and 2 bases from J; bases unmatched to any gene: 15. The CDR3 sequence is 19 residues long. Germline V gene sequence: CDR1 MDHEN, CDR2 SYDVKM.

Sequencing was done on a sample of peripheral blood. The chain joins TRBV28 to TRBJ2-7, with 11 bases that match TRBD2. The origin of this receptor is a man in his 70s with acute or convalescent COVID-19. The DNA of the CDR3 is TGTGCCAGCAGTTTCTTCGGTCGGCTAGCGGGAGGACTCCCCTACGAGCAGTACTTC. This encodes CASSFFGRLAGGLPYEQYF.